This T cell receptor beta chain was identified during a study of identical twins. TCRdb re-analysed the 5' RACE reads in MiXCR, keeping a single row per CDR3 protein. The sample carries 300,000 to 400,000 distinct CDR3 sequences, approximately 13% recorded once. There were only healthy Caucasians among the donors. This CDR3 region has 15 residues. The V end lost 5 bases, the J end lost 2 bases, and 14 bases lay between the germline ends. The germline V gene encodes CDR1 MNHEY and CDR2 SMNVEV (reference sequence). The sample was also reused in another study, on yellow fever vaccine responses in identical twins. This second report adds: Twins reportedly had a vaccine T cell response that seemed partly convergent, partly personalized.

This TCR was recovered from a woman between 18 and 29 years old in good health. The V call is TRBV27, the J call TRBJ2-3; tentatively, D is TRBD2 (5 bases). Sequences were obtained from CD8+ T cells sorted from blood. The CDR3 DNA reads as TGTGCCAGCAGTCCCCGCGCGGGCTTCACAGATACGCAGTATTTT. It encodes CASSPRAGFTDTQYF.